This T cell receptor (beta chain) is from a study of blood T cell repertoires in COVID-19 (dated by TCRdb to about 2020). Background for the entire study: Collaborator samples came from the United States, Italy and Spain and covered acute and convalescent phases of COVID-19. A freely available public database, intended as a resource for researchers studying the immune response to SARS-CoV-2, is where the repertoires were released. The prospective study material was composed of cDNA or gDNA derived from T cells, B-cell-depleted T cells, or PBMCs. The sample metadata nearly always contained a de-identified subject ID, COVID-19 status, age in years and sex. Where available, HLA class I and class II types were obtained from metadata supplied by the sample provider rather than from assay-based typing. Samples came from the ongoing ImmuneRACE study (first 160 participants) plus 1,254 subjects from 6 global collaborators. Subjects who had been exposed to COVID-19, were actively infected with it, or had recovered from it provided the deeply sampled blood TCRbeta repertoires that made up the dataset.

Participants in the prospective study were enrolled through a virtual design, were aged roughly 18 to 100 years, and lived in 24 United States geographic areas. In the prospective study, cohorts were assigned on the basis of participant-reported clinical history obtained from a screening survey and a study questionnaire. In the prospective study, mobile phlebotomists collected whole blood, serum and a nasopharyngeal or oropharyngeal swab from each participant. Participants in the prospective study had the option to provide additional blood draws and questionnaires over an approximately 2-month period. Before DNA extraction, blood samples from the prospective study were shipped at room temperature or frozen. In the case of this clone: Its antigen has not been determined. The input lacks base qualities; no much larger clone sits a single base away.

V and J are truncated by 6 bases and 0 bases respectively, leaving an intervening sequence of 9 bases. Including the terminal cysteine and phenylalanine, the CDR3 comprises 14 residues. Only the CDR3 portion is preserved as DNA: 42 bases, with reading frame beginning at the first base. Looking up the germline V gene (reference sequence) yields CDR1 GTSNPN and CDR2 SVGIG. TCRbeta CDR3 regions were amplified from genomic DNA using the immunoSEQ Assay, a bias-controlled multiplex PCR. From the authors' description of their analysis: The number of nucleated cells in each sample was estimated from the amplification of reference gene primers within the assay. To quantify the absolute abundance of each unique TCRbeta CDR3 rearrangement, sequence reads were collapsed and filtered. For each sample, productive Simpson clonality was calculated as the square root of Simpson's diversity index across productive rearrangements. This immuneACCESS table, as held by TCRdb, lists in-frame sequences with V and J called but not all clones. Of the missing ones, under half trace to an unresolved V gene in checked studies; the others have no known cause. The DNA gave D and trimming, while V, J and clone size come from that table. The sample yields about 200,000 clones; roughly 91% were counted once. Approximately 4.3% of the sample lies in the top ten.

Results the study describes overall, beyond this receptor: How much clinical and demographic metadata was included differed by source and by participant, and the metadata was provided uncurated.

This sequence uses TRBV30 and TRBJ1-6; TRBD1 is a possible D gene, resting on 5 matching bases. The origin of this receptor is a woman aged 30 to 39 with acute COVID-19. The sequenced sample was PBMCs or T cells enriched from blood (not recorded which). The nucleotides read TGTGCCTGCAGCAGGGACTCCTATAATTCACCCCTCCACTTT. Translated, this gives CACSRDSYNSPLHF.